This T cell receptor beta chain was identified in a study of cytomegalovirus exposure and HLA in healthy donors. The germline gives CDR1 MDHEN, CDR2 SYDVKM. The V gene lost 6 bases and the J gene lost 2 bases, with 12 bases spanning the gap. This CDR3 spans 14 amino acids. Study-wide findings and caveats: Most TCR sequences were uncommon, yet certain public TCRs appeared in many donors.

On this clone: The antigen remains unidentified.

Sequencing used immunoSEQ multiplex PCR; TCRdb keeps in-frame clones, though not all of them. Among tens of thousands of clones listed, about 96% were seen once. This receptor was obtained from a woman under 30 in good health and CMV-seronegative. Specimen: PBMCs. V is TRBV28 and J is TRBJ2-3; the D is unclear. Here the CDR3 reads CASRLGPYTDTQYF. CDR3 bases: TGTGCCAGCAGGCTGGGCCCCTACACAGATACGCAGTATTTT.